This entry lists 30 T cell receptor beta chains sequenced from one sample in a study of cytotoxic CD8 clonotypes in ibrutinib-treated CLL. Some clones are missing from TCRdb's copy, which holds only in-frame ones; the method was immunoSEQ multiplex PCR. The table has tens of thousands of clones, about 54% seen once; the top ten hold roughly 25%. The sequencing here drew on PBMCs, taken at disease progression, from a patient treated with ibrutinib. The receptors were gathered from a human donor with chronic lymphocytic leukemia.

This chain joins TRBV5-5 and TRBJ1-1; D is unclear. CDR3 length: 13 residues. V lost 6 bases and J lost 3, with 12 bases in between. The germline V gene encodes CDR1 SGHKS and CDR2 YYEKEE (reference sequence). This CDR3 is CASTSSGYTEAFF. CDR3 DNA: TGTGCCAGCACCTCGTCCGGTTACACTGAAGCTTTCTTT.

The chain combines TRBV7-2 with TRBJ2-7; 9 bases align to TRBD2. The V and J ends lost 5 bases and 2 bases, in that order; junction bases with no gene match: 7. Per the germline V gene, CDR1 is SGHTA and CDR2 is FQGNSA. CDR3 length equals 15 residues. CDR3 sequence (DNA): TGTGCCAGCAGCCCACTAGCGGGTTTGGCCTACGAGCAGTACTTC. Amino acid sequence: CASSPLAGLAYEQYF.

There are a few counts of this clone. V and J are TRBV6-1 and TRBJ1-5, with D unclear. The CDR3 extends over 13 amino acids. With 5 bases removed from V and 3 bases from J, the gap between germline ends came to 8 bases. Germline CDR1 reads MNHNS; CDR2 reads SASEGT. The CDR3: CASSTQHNQPQHF. Written as DNA, the CDR3 is TGTGCCAGCAGTACCCAGCACAATCAGCCCCAGCATTTT.

This clone turned up a few times. The rearrangement uses TRBV5-5 and TRBJ2-7; D uncertain. The CDR3 has 14 amino acids. CDR1 and CDR2 from the germline V gene are SGHKS and YYEKEE (reference sequence). Trimming pared 1 base from V and 2 bases from J, leaving 10 bases between. CDR3 sequence: CASSLRTETYEQYF. Here the CDR3 DNA reads TGTGCCAGCAGCTTGCGGACGGAGACCTACGAGCAGTACTTC.

The chain couples TRBV5-1 to TRBJ2-5, with a possible D match to TRBD1 (5 bases). Germline-derived CDR1 and CDR2 are SGHRS and YFSETQ. This CDR3 region has 15 residues. Trimming cost V 0 bases and J 2 bases, with 11 bases left between them. CDR3: CASSLAQGPQETQYF. In DNA, the CDR3 is TGCGCCAGCAGCTTGGCCCAGGGCCCACAAGAGACCCAGTACTTC.

The chain is built from TRBV5-4 and TRBJ2-3, with 16 nucleotides matching TRBD2. The CDR3 totals 16 residues. Looked up from germline, CDR1 is SGHNT and CDR2 is YYREEE (reference sequence). The V segment lost 3 bases and the J segment 8 bases; nucleotides outside the gene matches: 6. The CDR3, as DNA: TGTGCCAGCAGCTCGGGGACTAGCGGGGGGGCAGGTACGCAGTATTTT. This translates into CASSSGTSGGAGTQYF.

The table lists this clone with a few counts. This chain uses TRBV5-1 with TRBJ2-2, with 8 bases that match TRBD2. The CDR3 runs to 15 residues. CDR1 SGHRS and CDR2 YFSETQ come from the germline V gene. The junction had 7 bases not matched to a gene; V was cut back by 4 bases and J by 5 bases. CDR3 DNA sequence: TGCGCCAGCAGCCCGACGGGACTAGTTACCGGGGAGCTGTTTTTT. This translates into CASSPTGLVTGELFF.

CDR3 sequence reads: CASSLAAGNEQFF. The CDR3 DNA sequence: TGCGCCAGCAGCTTGGCGGCTGGGAATGAGCAGTTCTTC. This chain links TRBV5-1 with TRBJ2-1; D remains ambiguous. Germline values: CDR1 SGHRS, CDR2 YFSETQ. This CDR3 is 13 amino acids long. Trimming removed 0 bases at V and 7 bases at J, with 8 bases between. Combining the CDR3 with reference TRBV5-1 and TRBJ2-1 gives the whole variable domain KAGVTQTPRYLIKTRGQQVTLSCSPISGHRSVSWYQQTPGQGLQFLFEYFSETQRNKGNFPGRFSGRQFSNSRSEMNVSTLELGDSALYLCASSLAAGNEQFFGPGTRLTVL.

The chain joins TRBV18 to TRBJ1-4, with D uncertain. The CDR3 has 14 residues. Looked up from germline, CDR1 is KGHSH and CDR2 is LQKENI. Trimming removed 2 bases from V and 4 bases from J, with 8 bases in between. The CDR3 loop reads CASSPGEINEKLFF. CDR3 nucleotides: TGTGCCAGCTCACCAGGGGAAATTAATGAAAAACTGTTTTTT.

The CDR3 DNA is TGTGCCAGCAGCGTACCCCTCTCTGGGGCCAACGTCCTGACTTTC. It encodes CASSVPLSGANVLTF. V gene TRBV9 combines with J gene TRBJ2-6; D is ambiguous. The CDR3 contains 15 residues. With 1 base removed from V and 0 bases from J, the gap between germline ends came to 5 bases. The germline CDR1 and CDR2 sequences are SGDLS and YYNGEE.

J is TRBJ2-3 and V is TRBV7-3; D unresolved. CDR3 size: 15 residues. Germline V gene data show CDR1 as SGHTA and CDR2 as FQGTGA. V was cut by 1 base and J by 3 bases, with 11 bases left in between. CDR3 nucleotides: TGTGCCAGCAGCTTAATCGCACTAAGAACAGATACGCAGTATTTT. The encoded protein is CASSLIALRTDTQYF.

The rearrangement links TRBV29-1 to TRBJ1-1, with D uncertain. The V and J ends lost 5 bases and 1 base respectively, with 14 bases between them. Germline V gene sequence: CDR1 SQVTM, CDR2 ANQGSEA. This CDR3 contains 14 residues. The CDR3 coding sequence is TGCAGCGTTCTTCCAGAGGAATCGAACACTGAAGCTTTCTTT. It codes for CSVLPEESNTEAFF.

This rearrangement joins TRBV2 to TRBJ1-6; D unresolved. The germline CDR1 and CDR2 sequences are SNHLY and FYNNEI. The CDR3 is 13 residues long. The V end was cut by 3 bases, the J end by 8 bases, with 8 bases between. CDR3 coding DNA: TGTGCCAGCAGTGATTTAAGGGATTCACCCCTCCACTTT. Translating it yields CASSDLRDSPLHF. Full variable domain (missing parts from reference TRBV2 and TRBJ1-6): EPEVTQTPSHQVTQMGQEVILRCVPISNHLYFYWYRQILGQKVEFLVSFYNNEISEKSEIFDDQFSVERPDGSNFTLKIRSTKLEDSAMYFCASSDLRDSPLHFGNGTRLTVT.

The V and J genes are TRBV5-1 and TRBJ1-3, with D uncertain. The CDR3 runs 14 residues. Germline V gene sequence: CDR1 SGHRS, CDR2 YFSETQ. Trimming removed 4 bases from V and 3 bases from J, with 11 bases in between. CDR3: CASSRASSGNTIYF. In DNA, the CDR3 is TGCGCCAGCAGCCGGGCCAGCAGTGGAAACACCATATATTTT.

This chain connects TRBV29-1 to TRBJ2-1; 7 bases are a match to TRBD1. The V gene's germline CDR1 is SQVTM and CDR2 ANQGSEA. Trimming at V came to 5 bases and at J to 2 bases, leaving 6 bases not matched to a gene. The CDR3 runs 14 residues. The CDR3 region has the DNA TGCAGCGTTCGACAGGGACCAACCTACAATGAGCAGTTCTTC. Translated: CSVRQGPTYNEQFF.

This sequence joins TRBV25-1 and TRBJ1-5; 7 bases are a match to TRBD1. In germline, CDR1 is MGHDK, CDR2 SYGVNS. The CDR3 runs 14 residues. V gave up 4 bases and J gave up 2 bases; unmatched junction bases: 2. The CDR3 region has the DNA TGTGCCAGCAGTGGACAGGGAGGCAATCAGCCCCAGCATTTT. Translating gives CASSGQGGNQPQHF.

V usage is TRBV28 and J usage is TRBJ1-4; no reliable D call. CDR3 length: 15 amino acids. Between the trimmed V and J ends, which lost 7 bases and 2 bases, there was a span of 14 bases. The V gene's germline CDR1 is MDHEN and CDR2 SYDVKM. The CDR3 region has the DNA TGTGCCAGCAAGCAACAGCAGATTACTAATGAAAAACTGTTTTTT. It encodes CASKQQQITNEKLFF.

This clone was seen a handful of times. This chain uses TRBV6-4 with TRBJ1-1; 7 nucleotides align to TRBD1. The CDR3 is 14 amino acids. J gave up 1 base and V 3 bases, and 2 bases lay outside the gene matches. Germline lookup yields CDR1 MRHNA and CDR2 SNTAGT. CDR3 protein: CASSEQGGNTEAFF. The CDR3 nucleotides read TGTGCCAGCAGTGAGCAGGGGGGGAACACTGAAGCTTTCTTT.

The chain is built from TRBV6-1 and TRBJ1-5; TRBD1 matches at 9 bases. This CDR3 is built from 15 residues. Germline trimming cut 3 bases from V and 2 bases from J; bases unmatched to any gene: 2. The germline V gene has CDR1 MNHNS and CDR2 SASEGT. Here the CDR3 reads CASSDRTGGNQPQHF. The CDR3 coding sequence is TGTGCCAGCAGTGACCGGACAGGGGGCAATCAGCCCCAGCATTTT.

The J gene is TRBJ2-1, the V gene TRBV27; 7 nucleotides agree with TRBD1. V lost 5 bases and J lost 0; bases outside the gene matches: 4. The CDR3 consists of 15 residues. Germline values: CDR1 MNHEY, CDR2 SMNVEV (reference sequence). In DNA form, the CDR3 reads TGTGCCAGCAGTCTCCGACAGGGCTCCTACAATGAGCAGTTCTTC. As protein: CASSLRQGSYNEQFF.

This rearrangement joins TRBV14 to TRBJ2-3; D is ambiguous. The CDR3 sequence is 15 residues long. Germline V gene data show CDR1 as SGHDN and CDR2 as FVKESK. V lost 0 bases and J lost 0, with 7 bases in between. The CDR3 DNA reads as TGTGCCAGCAGCCAAGAATTCTTAAGCACAGATACGCAGTATTTT. Amino acids: CASSQEFLSTDTQYF. Combining the CDR3 with reference TRBV14 and TRBJ2-3 gives the whole variable domain EAGVTQFPSHSVIEKGQTVTLRCDPISGHDNLYWYRRVMGKEIKFLLHFVKESKQDESGMPNNRFLAERTGGTYSTLKVQPAELEDSGVYFCASSQEFLSTDTQYFGPGTRLTVL.

This clone was seen once. This rearrangement joins TRBV10-3 to TRBJ1-1; no firm D call. The CDR3 covers 13 residues. Germline CDR1 is ENHRY and CDR2 is SYGVKD. The V end lost 6 bases, the J end lost 5 bases, and 13 bases lay between the germline ends. CDR3 loop: CAISPSTGTEAFF. The CDR3 DNA follows: TGTGCCATCAGCCCCTCTACGGGGACTGAAGCTTTCTTT.

This rearrangement joins TRBV2 to TRBJ2-5; 9 bases fit TRBD1. V lost 6 bases to trimming and J lost 5 bases; unmatched junction nucleotides: 10. CDR1 is SNHLY and CDR2 is FYNNEI in the germline V gene. The CDR3 is 15 residues long. The CDR3 reads CASSLDRGAGETQYF. The CDR3 nucleotides are TGTGCCAGCAGCCTGGACAGGGGTGCTGGGGAGACCCAGTACTTC. Full variable domain (outside the CDR3, taken from reference TRBV2 and TRBJ2-5): EPEVTQTPSHQVTQMGQEVILRCVPISNHLYFYWYRQILGQKVEFLVSFYNNEISEKSEIFDDQFSVERPDGSNFTLKIRSTKLEDSAMYFCASSLDRGAGETQYFGPGTRLLVL.

The J gene is TRBJ1-1, the V gene TRBV28; TRBD1 agrees at 7 bases. Germline V gives CDR1 MDHEN, CDR2 SYDVKM. The CDR3 sequence is 15 residues long. J gave up 6 bases and V 3 bases, and 10 bases lay outside the gene matches. The CDR3: CASSFIEGARAEAFF. The CDR3 region has the DNA TGTGCCAGCAGTTTTATCGAGGGGGCAAGAGCTGAAGCTTTCTTT.

The sample holds a few counts of this clone. The chain couples TRBV4-1 to TRBJ2-1; TRBD2 agrees at 11 bases. This CDR3 has 17 residues. V lost 4 bases and J lost 2; bases outside the gene matches: 7. Per the germline V gene, CDR1 is MGHRA and CDR2 is YSYEKL. CDR3 sequence: CASSRTGLADTYNEQFF. CDR3 DNA sequence: TGCGCCAGCAGCCGAACGGGACTAGCGGATACCTACAATGAGCAGTTCTTC.

This clone was found a few times. CDR3 protein: CASSLLGGEETQYF. The DNA of the CDR3 is TGTGCCAGCAGCTTACTAGGCGGAGAGGAGACCCAGTACTTC. The chain joins TRBV7-9 to TRBJ2-5; D remains unclear. In germline, CDR1 is SEHNR, CDR2 FQNEAQ (reference sequence). The V and J ends lost 2 bases and 5 bases respectively, with 12 bases between them. The CDR3 is made up of 14 amino acids.

The V call is TRBV7-3, the J call TRBJ1-1, with 8 positions matching TRBD1. The CDR3 loop spans 14 amino acids. The V gene end was trimmed by 0 bases and the J gene end by 4 bases; junction bases not matched to a gene: 1. CDR1 and CDR2 (germline): SGHTA, FQGTGA. Written as DNA, the CDR3 is TGTGCCAGCAGCTTAACTACAGGGGGCACTGAAGCTTTCTTT. Its translation: CASSLTTGGTEAFF.

The chain couples TRBV14 to TRBJ1-2; D perhaps matches TRBD1 (5 bases). Germline CDR1 is SGHDN and CDR2 is FVKESK. V was pared by 2 bases and J by 4 bases, with 11 bases between. The CDR3 length is 14 residues. CDR3: CASSQFRGGYGYTF. The CDR3 region has the DNA TGTGCCAGCAGCCAATTCCGGGGCGGCTATGGCTACACCTTC.

This chain joins TRBV29-1 and TRBJ2-7, with D possibly being TRBD1 (5 bases). Germline V gives CDR1 SQVTM, CDR2 ANQGSEA. The CDR3 sequence is 14 residues long. The V end was cut by 4 bases, the J end by 4 bases, with 17 bases between. CDR3 loop: CSVGYWGRVYEQYF. CDR3 nucleotides: TGCAGCGTTGGGTACTGGGGCAGGGTGTACGAGCAGTACTTC.

V and J are TRBV28 and TRBJ1-1; the D gene is possibly TRBD1 (5 bases). Trimming removed 8 bases from V and 6 bases from J, with 19 bases in between. This CDR3 contains 14 residues. Germline CDR1 reads MDHEN; CDR2 reads SYDVKM. Here the CDR3 reads CASPPTGGISEAFF. The CDR3 DNA is TGTGCCAGCCCCCCAACTGGGGGGATCTCTGAAGCTTTCTTT.